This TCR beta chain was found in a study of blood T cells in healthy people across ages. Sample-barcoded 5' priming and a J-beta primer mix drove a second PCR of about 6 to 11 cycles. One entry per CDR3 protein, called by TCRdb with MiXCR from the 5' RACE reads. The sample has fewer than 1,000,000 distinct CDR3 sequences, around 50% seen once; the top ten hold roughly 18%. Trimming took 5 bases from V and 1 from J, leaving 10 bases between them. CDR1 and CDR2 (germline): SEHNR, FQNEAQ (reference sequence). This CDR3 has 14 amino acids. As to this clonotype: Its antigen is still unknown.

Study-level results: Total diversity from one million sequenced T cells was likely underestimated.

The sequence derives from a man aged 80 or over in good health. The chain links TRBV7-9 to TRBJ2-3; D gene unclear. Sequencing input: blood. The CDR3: CASSDPARTDTQYF. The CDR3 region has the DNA TGTGCCAGCAGCGACCCGGCACGCACAGATACGCAGTATTTT. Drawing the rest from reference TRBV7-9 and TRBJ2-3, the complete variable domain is DTGVSQNPRHKITKRGQNVTFRCDPISEHNRLYWYRQTLGQGPEFLTYFQNEAQLEKSRLLSDRFSAERPKGSFSTLEIQRTEQGDSAMYLCASSDPARTDTQYFGPGTRLTVL.